These 18 T cell receptor beta chains came from one sample sequenced in a study of a mutant IDH1 vaccine in newly diagnosed glioma. Time point: week 35, safety follow-up. What each vaccine dose contained was 300 ug of mutant IDH1 20-mer peptide, accompanied by topical imiquimod. Generated by immunoSEQ multiplex PCR, the TCRdb table keeps only in-frame clones and is missing some. The sample consists of fewer than 45,000 clones, over 75% of them appearing once. These receptors' targets are unknown. The sample consisted of PBMCs, taken from a glioma patient whose treatment included an IDH1 peptide vaccine. These receptors were taken from a man aged 40-55 years with glioma.

The V gene is TRBV19, the J gene TRBJ1-3; D is undetermined. Trimming took off 10 bases at V and 0 bases at J, with 10 bases between the two ends. CDR1 LNHDA and CDR2 SQIVND come from the germline V gene (reference sequence). The length of the CDR3 is 13 residues. The CDR3 here is CATSTNSGNTIYF. The CDR3 coding sequence is TGTGCCACATCCACCAACTCTGGAAACACCATATATTTT.

The V call is TRBV10-3, the J call TRBJ2-1; TRBD1 or TRBD2 may be the D gene (6 bases each). V shed 3 bases and J shed 10 bases, with 7 bases lying between them. Germline V gene lookup returns CDR1 ENHRY and CDR2 SYGVKD. This CDR3 region has 11 residues. In DNA form, the CDR3 reads TGTGCCATCAGTGAAGGGGGGGAGCAGTTCTTC. Protein: CAISEGGEQFF.

The CDR3 region is CASSLGPRSGTDTQYF. The CDR3 nucleotides read TGTGCCAGCAGCTTAGGCCCACGGAGCGGCACAGATACGCAGTATTTT. The V gene is TRBV7-9, the J gene TRBJ2-3, with D uncertain. CDR1 and CDR2 from the germline V gene are SEHNR and FQNEAQ (reference sequence). The CDR3 contains 16 residues. V was clipped by 1 base and J by 1 base, with 12 bases between them. Full variable domain (rest looked up from reference TRBV7-9 and TRBJ2-3): DTGVSQNPRHKITKRGQNVTFRCDPISEHNRLYWYRQTLGQGPEFLTYFQNEAQLEKSRLLSDRFSAERPKGSFSTLEIQRTEQGDSAMYLCASSLGPRSGTDTQYFGPGTRLTVL.

V usage is TRBV25-1 and J usage is TRBJ1-4; D is undetermined. Trimming took 1 base from V and 14 from J, leaving 14 bases between them. The CDR3 is 13 amino acids. From germline, CDR1 is MGHDK and CDR2 SYGVNS. This chain's CDR3 is CASSESGLRLLFF. In nucleotides, the CDR3 is TGTGCCAGCAGTGAATCGGGCCTAAGGTTGCTGTTTTTT.

The chain has TRBV28 and TRBJ1-2, with D hard to call. V was pared by 10 bases and J by 8 bases, with 17 bases between. CDR1 and CDR2 (germline): MDHEN, SYDVKM. This CDR3 spans 12 amino acids. The CDR3 nucleotides are TGTGCCATCCATGCGGCACCGTCGGGCTACACCTTC. Its translation: CAIHAAPSGYTF.

The rearrangement joins TRBV15 to TRBJ2-3; TRBD2 agrees at 8 bases. The CDR3 sequence is 21 residues long. With 3 bases clipped from V and 0 bases from J, the junction kept 20 bases outside the gene matches. CDR1 is LNHNV and CDR2 is YYDKDF in the germline V gene (reference sequence). The CDR3 nucleotides read TGTGCCACCAGCAGGGATGCAGGGATAGCGGGATCTAAAACTAGCACAGATACGCAGTATTTT. Translation gives CATSRDAGIAGSKTSTDTQYF.

V and J are TRBV14 and TRBJ2-1; either TRBD1 or TRBD2 may supply D (5 bases each). The V gene's germline CDR1 is SGHDN and CDR2 FVKESK. V lost 3 bases and J 6 bases, leaving 9 bases between the germline ends. The CDR3 sequence is 13 residues long. The CDR3 coding sequence is TGTGCCAGCAGCCAGGGGACGGTCAATGAGCAGTTCTTC. Protein: CASSQGTVNEQFF.

J is TRBJ2-3 and V is TRBV10-3; 8 bases are shared with TRBD2. Trimming removed 11 bases from V and 2 bases from J; junction bases left unmatched: 9. Per the germline V gene, CDR1 is ENHRY and CDR2 is SYGVKD. CDR3 length: 14 residues. The CDR3 sequence: CAASAGDFTDTQYF. The CDR3 DNA sequence: TGTGCCGCCTCAGCGGGGGACTTCACAGATACGCAGTATTTT.

V and J are TRBV30 and TRBJ2-1, with a tentative D call TRBD1 (5 bases). This CDR3 region has 14 residues. The germline V gene encodes CDR1 GTSNPN and CDR2 SVGIG (reference sequence). Trimming took off 3 bases at V and 10 bases at J, with 19 bases between the two ends. CDR3 loop: CAWSLGWGPGEQFF. CDR3 DNA sequence: TGTGCCTGGAGCCTGGGATGGGGCCCCGGGGAGCAGTTCTTC.

This clone was recorded once. The gene calls are TRBV28 and TRBJ2-1; D unresolved. This CDR3 comprises 16 residues. Germline V gene data show CDR1 as MDHEN and CDR2 as SYDVKM. Trimming cost V 7 bases and J 4 bases, with 20 bases left between them. The CDR3 region is CASKTTESLRYNEQFF. Written as DNA, the CDR3 is TGTGCCAGCAAAACAACAGAGAGCCTTAGGTACAATGAGCAGTTCTTC.

The V and J genes are TRBV5-1 and TRBJ1-1, with D possibly being TRBD1 (5 bases). This CDR3 is built from 14 residues. The germline V gene has CDR1 SGHRS and CDR2 YFSETQ. Trimming stripped 4 bases from V and 10 bases from J, with 20 bases between. CDR3 sequence: CASSSRDGGVGAFF. DNA for the CDR3: TGCGCCAGCAGCAGCCGGGACGGCGGGGTCGGAGCTTTCTTT.

About this clone: The junction shows a germline mismatch at one end, possibly a read error. CDR3 nucleotides: TGTGCCAGCTACACCGTCGATACCTCCAACAATGAGCAGTTCTTC. Amino acids: CASYTVDTSNNEQFF. This chain uses TRBV18 with TRBJ2-1; D gene unclear. CDR1 KGHSH and CDR2 LQKENI come from the germline V gene. The length of the CDR3 is 15 residues.

This chain connects TRBV7-6 to TRBJ2-3; no definite D call. The CDR3 has 15 residues. The V gene's germline CDR1 is SGHVS and CDR2 FNYEAQ. V was cut by 1 base and J by 1 base, with 9 bases left in between. CDR3: CASSLGRPRTDTQYF. CDR3 in DNA: TGTGCCAGCAGCTTAGGGCGGCCCCGCACAGATACGCAGTATTTT.

This clone was seen only once. The chain combines TRBV9 with TRBJ2-3, with TRBD1 matching over 10 bases. Germline assignment: CDR1 SGDLS and CDR2 YYNGEE. The CDR3 is made up of 16 amino acids. V was pared by 4 bases and J by 4 bases, with 9 bases of the junction left unmatched. The CDR3 sequence is CASSPIGQGVSDTQYF. The CDR3 DNA is TGTGCCAGCAGCCCGATAGGACAGGGGGTATCAGATACGCAGTATTTT.

The gene calls are TRBV21-1 and TRBJ2-2; no DNA check was done on the table's D call, TRBD2. TRBV21-1 is classified as a pseudogene. This CDR3 is built from 14 residues. The CDR3 loop reads CASRLAGNTGELFF. The CDR3 DNA reads as TGTGCCAGCAGACTAGCGGGGAACACCGGGGAGCTGTTTTTT.

The chain carries TRBV4-3 and TRBJ2-1; no definite D call. Germline V gene data show CDR1 as LGHNA and CDR2 as YSLEER. Trimming stripped 0 bases from V and 10 bases from J, with 22 bases between. This CDR3 contains 17 residues. The CDR3 loop is CASSQDSGSLGLREQFF. The CDR3 DNA reads TGCGCCAGCAGCCAAGATTCAGGCAGCCTCGGGTTGAGGGAGCAGTTCTTC.

This chain uses TRBV4-2 with TRBJ2-5, with TRBD2 identical over 10 bases. This CDR3 contains 16 residues. V dropped 1 base and J dropped 5; count of bases not matched to a gene: 7. Germline assignment: CDR1 LGHNA and CDR2 YNFKEQ. The CDR3 region is CASSQGNSGRFETQYF. CDR3 nucleotides: TGTGCCAGCAGCCAAGGGAATAGCGGGAGGTTTGAGACCCAGTACTTC.

A remark on this clone: The same CDR3 can be traced to other DNA sequences in this sample. The chain employs TRBV5-6 and TRBJ2-3; D gene ambiguous. V shed 4 bases and J shed 3 bases, with 15 bases lying between them. The CDR3 sequence is 15 residues long. The germline gives CDR1 SGHDT, CDR2 YYEEEE. The CDR3 reads CASSATPARTDTQYF. The CDR3 coding sequence is TGTGCCAGCAGCGCCACTCCTGCCCGTACAGATACGCAGTATTTT.